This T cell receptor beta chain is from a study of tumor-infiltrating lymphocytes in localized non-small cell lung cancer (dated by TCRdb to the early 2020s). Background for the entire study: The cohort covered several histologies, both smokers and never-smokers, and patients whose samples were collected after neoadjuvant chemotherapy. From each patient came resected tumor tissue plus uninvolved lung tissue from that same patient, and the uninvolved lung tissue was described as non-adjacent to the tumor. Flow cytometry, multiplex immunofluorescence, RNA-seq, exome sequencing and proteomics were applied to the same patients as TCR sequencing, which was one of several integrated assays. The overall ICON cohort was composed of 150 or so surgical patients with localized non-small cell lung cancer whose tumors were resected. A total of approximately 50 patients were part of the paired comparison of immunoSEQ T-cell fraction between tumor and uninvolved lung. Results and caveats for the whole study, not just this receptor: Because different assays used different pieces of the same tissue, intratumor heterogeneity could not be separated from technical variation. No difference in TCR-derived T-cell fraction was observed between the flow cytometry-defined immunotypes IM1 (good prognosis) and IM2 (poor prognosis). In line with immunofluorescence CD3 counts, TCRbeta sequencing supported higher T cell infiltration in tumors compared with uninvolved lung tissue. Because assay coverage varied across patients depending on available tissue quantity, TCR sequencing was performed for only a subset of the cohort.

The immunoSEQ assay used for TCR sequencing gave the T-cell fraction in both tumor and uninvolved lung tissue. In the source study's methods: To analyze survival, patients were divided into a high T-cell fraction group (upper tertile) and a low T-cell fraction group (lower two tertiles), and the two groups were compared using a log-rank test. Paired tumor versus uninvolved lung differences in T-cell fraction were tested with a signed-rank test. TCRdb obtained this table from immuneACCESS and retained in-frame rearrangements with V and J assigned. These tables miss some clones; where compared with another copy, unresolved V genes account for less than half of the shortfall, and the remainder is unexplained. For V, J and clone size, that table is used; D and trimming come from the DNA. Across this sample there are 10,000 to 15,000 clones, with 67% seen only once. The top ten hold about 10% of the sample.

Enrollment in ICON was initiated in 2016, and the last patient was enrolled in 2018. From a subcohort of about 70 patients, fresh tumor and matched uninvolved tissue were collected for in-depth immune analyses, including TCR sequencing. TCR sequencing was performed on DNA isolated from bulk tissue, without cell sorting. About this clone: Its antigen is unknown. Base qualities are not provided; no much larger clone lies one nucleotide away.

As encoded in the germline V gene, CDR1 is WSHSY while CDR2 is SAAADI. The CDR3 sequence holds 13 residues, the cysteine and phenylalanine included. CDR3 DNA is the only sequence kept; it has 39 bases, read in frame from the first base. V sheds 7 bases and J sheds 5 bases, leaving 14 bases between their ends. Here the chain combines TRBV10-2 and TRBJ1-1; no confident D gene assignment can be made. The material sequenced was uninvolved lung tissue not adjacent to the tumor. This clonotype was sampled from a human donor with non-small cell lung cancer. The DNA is TGCGCCAGCAAGCCATCCCCGGGGACTGAAGCTTTCTTT. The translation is CASKPSPGTEAFF.